This TCR beta chain was obtained from a study of blood T cell repertoires in COVID-19. Study-level information: Sites across the United States, Italy and Spain contributed samples from acute and convalescent COVID-19. PBMCs, B-cell-depleted T cells, or T cells provided the cDNA or gDNA that made up the material.

As handled by the study authors: How many nucleated cells were present was estimated from reference gene primer amplification. Libraries were prepared by immunoSEQ multiplex PCR; TCRdb keeps only in-frame clonotypes and omits some of them. Clone size and V and J calls were adopted from that table, with D and trimming inferred from the DNA. The profile shows roughly 230,000 clones, 80% to 90% of them singletons. V was cut by 3 bases and J by 0 bases, with 9 bases left in between. Germline V gene lookup returns CDR1 KGHSH and CDR2 LQKENI. The CDR3 totals 14 residues. The sequence was obtained from a middle-aged man with acute or convalescent COVID-19. The rearrangement joins TRBV18 to TRBJ2-7, with TRBD1 as a possible D gene (6 bases). The sequenced sample consisted of peripheral blood. CDR3 protein: CASSPTGSSYEQYF. The CDR3 region has the DNA TGTGCCAGCTCACCTACAGGGAGCTCCTACGAGCAGTACTTC.